The clone carrying this T cell receptor beta chain was observed a few times. This record belongs to a study of T-cell reconstitution after alpha-beta-depleted transplantation in children. Per germline, CDR1 SGHRS and CDR2 YFSETQ. The CDR3 has 13 residues. V dropped 4 bases and J dropped 4 bases, with 12 bases sitting between them. A library of TCRbeta sequences, prepared with unique molecular identifiers, was generated. MiXCR, applied by TCRdb to the PCR reads, yields one record per CDR3 protein. This sample has roughly 500,000 distinct CDR3 sequences, with roughly 18% found just once. The chain has TRBV5-1 and TRBJ2-7; possibly TRBD2 for D (6 bases). This sequence was found in a human donor who donated a stem cell graft to a child with acute lymphoblastic leukemia. The sample consisted of PBMCs from the stem cell graft donor, taken from the stem cell graft. The CDR3 loop is CASSPAGRYEQYF. CDR3 in DNA: TGCGCCAGCAGCCCCGCAGGGAGGTACGAGCAGTACTTC. The entire variable domain, with the rest obtained from reference TRBV5-1 and TRBJ2-7, is as follows: KAGVTQTPRYLIKTRGQQVTLSCSPISGHRSVSWYQQTPGQGLQFLFEYFSETQRNKGNFPGRFSGRQFSNSRSEMNVSTLELGDSALYLCASSPAGRYEQYFGPGTRLTVT.